This TCR beta chain was identified during a study of blood T cell repertoires in COVID-19. The data were produced by immunoSEQ multiplex PCR, yet TCRdb's version contains in-frame clones alone and is incomplete. The sample shows about 220,000 clones, approximately 80% of them seen only once. The V gene's germline CDR1 is SGHRS and CDR2 YFSETQ. This CDR3 is built from 15 residues. V lost 2 bases, J lost 4 bases, and 5 bases stayed unmatched. V gene TRBV5-1 combines with J gene TRBJ2-7; TRBD1 agrees at 11 bases. Sequenced sample: PBMCs or T cells enriched from blood (not recorded which). The sequence came from a woman aged 35 to 49 with acute COVID-19. DNA of the CDR3: TGCGCCAGCAGCTTAGGACAGGGGGCGCAATACGAGCAGTACTTC. Translated, it gives CASSLGQGAQYEQYF.